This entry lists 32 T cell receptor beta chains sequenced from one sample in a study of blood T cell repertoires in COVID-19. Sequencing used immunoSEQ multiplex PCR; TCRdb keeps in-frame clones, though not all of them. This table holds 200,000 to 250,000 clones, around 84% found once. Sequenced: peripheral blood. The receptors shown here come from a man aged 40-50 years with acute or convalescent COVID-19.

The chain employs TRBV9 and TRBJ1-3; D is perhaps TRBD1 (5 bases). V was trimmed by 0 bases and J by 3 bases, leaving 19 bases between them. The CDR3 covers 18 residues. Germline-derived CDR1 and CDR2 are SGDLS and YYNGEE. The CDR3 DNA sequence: TGTGCCAGCAGCGTAGAGGCCGCAGGGTTGGGGTATGGAAACACCATATATTTT. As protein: CASSVEAAGLGYGNTIYF.

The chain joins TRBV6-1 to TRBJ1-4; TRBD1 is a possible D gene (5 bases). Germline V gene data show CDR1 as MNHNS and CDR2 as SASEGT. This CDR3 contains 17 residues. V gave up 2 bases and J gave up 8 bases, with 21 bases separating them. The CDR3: CASSEREVGGAKEKLFF. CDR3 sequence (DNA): TGTGCCAGCAGTGAAAGGGAAGTTGGCGGGGCGAAGGAAAAACTGTTTTTT.

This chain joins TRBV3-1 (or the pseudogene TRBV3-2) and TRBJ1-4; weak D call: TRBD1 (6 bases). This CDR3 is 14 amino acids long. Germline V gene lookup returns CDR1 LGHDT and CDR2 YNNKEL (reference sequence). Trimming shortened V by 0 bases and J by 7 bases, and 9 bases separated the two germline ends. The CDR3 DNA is TGTGCCAGCAGCCAAGATGGCAGGGGTGAAAAACTGTTTTTT. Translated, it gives CASSQDGRGEKLFF.

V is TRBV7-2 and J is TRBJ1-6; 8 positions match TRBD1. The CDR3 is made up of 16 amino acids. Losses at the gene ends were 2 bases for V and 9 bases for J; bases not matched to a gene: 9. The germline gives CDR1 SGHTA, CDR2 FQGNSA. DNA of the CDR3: TGTGCCAGCAGCTTACTAGGACAGGGCGGGACTTCACCCCTCCACTTT. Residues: CASSLLGQGGTSPLHF.

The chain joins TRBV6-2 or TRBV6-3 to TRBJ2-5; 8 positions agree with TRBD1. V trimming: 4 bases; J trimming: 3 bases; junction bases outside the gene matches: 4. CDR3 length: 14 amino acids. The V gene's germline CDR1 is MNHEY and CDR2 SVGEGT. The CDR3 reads CASSSGQEEETQYF. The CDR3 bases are TGTGCCAGCAGTTCGGGACAGGAAGAAGAGACCCAGTACTTC.

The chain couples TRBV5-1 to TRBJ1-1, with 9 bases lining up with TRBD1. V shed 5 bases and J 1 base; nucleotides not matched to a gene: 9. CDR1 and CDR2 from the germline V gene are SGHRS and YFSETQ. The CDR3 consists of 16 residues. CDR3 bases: TGCGCCAGCAGTTCCGGACAGGGGCTGGGGAACACTGAAGCTTTCTTT. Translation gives CASSSGQGLGNTEAFF.

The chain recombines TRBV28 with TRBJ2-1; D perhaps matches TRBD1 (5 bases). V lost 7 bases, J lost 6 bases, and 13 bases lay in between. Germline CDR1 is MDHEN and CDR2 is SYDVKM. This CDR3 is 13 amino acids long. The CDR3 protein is CASTQGKINEQFF. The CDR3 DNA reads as TGTGCCAGCACCCAGGGAAAGATCAATGAGCAGTTCTTC.

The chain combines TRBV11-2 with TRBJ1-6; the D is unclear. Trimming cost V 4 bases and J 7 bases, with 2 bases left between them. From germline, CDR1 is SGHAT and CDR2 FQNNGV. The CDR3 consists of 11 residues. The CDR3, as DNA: TGTGCCAGCAGCTCGAATTCACCCCTCCACTTT. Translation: CASSSNSPLHF.

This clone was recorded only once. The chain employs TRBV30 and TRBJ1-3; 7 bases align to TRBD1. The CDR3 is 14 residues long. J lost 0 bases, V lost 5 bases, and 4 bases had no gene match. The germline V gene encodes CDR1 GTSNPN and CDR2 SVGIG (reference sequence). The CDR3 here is CAWRDRDSGNTIYF. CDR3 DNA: TGTGCCTGGCGTGACAGGGACTCTGGAAACACCATATATTTT.

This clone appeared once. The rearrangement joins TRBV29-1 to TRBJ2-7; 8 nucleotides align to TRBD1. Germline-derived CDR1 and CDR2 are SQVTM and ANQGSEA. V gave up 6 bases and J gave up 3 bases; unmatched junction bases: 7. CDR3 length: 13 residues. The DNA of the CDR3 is TGCAGCGTCCCGGGACAGGCACTCTACGAGCAGTACTTC. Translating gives CSVPGQALYEQYF.

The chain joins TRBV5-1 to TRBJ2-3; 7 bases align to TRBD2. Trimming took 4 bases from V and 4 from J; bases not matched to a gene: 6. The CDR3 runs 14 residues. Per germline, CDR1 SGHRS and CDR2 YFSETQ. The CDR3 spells CASSQRGVADTQYF. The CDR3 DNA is TGCGCCAGCAGCCAGCGGGGTGTAGCAGATACGCAGTATTTT.

The CDR3 loop is CASSYSTGNQPQHF. CDR3 bases: TGTGCCAGCAGTTACAGTACGGGCAATCAGCCCCAGCATTTT. The chain links TRBV6-5 to TRBJ1-5, with D unresolved. V was cut by 2 bases and J by 2 bases, with 7 bases left in between. This CDR3 is built from 14 residues. Per germline, CDR1 MNHEY and CDR2 SVGAGI.

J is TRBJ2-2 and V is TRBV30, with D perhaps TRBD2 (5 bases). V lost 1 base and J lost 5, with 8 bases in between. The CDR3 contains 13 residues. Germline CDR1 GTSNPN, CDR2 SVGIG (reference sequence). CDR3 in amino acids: CAWSGSGTGELFF. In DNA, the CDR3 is TGTGCCTGGAGTGGGTCGGGGACCGGGGAGCTGTTTTTT.

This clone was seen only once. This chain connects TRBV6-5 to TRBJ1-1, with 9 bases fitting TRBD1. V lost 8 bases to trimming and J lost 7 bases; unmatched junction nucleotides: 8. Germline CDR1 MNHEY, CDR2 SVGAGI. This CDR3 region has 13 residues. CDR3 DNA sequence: TGTGCCAGCCGAGGGGGGACAGGGTTTGAAGCTTTCTTT. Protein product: CASRGGTGFEAFF.

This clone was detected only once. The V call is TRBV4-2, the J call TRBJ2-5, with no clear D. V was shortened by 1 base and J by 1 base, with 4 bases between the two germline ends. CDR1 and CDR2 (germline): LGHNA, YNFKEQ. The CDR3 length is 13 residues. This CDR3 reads CASSQVLQETQYF. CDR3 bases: TGTGCCAGCAGCCAAGTACTCCAAGAGACCCAGTACTTC.

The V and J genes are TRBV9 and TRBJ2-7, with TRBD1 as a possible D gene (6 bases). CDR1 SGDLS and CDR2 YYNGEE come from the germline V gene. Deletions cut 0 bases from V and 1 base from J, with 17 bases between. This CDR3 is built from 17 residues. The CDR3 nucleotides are TGTGCCAGCAGCGTAGAGGGGGTCGGGGTAGGTTCCTACGAGCAGTACTTC. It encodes CASSVEGVGVGSYEQYF.

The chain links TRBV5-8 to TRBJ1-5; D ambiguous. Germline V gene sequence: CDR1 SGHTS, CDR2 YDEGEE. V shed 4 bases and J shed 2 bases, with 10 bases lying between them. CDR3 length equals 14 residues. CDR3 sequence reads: CASSPRGGNQPQHF. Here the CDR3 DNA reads TGTGCCAGCAGCCCACGGGGAGGCAATCAGCCCCAGCATTTT.

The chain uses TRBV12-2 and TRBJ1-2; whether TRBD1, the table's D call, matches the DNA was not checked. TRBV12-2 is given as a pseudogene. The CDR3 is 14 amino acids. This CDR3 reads CASRLRVTGKGYTF. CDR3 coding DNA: TGTGCAAGTCGCTTAAGGGTGACAGGGAAGGGCTACACCTTC.

The CDR3 region has the DNA TGTGCCAGCAGCGCCTTACAGGGGAGTCAGCCCCAGCATTTT. Protein product: CASSALQGSQPQHF. V is TRBV6-2 or TRBV6-3 and J is TRBJ1-5, with TRBD1 identical over 7 bases. After removal of 6 bases from V and 6 bases from J, the junction contained 8 bases not matched to a gene. Germline lookup yields CDR1 MNHEY and CDR2 SVGEGT. The length of the CDR3 is 14 residues.

The CDR3: CASRRTGAPNTEAFF. The CDR3 nucleotides read TGTGCCAGCAGGAGGACAGGGGCCCCGAACACTGAAGCTTTCTTT. V usage is TRBV2 and J usage is TRBJ1-1; 9 bases align to TRBD1. The V segment lost 6 bases and the J segment 1 base; nucleotides outside the gene matches: 6. This CDR3 has 15 amino acids. CDR1 is SNHLY, CDR2 FYNNEI, per germline.

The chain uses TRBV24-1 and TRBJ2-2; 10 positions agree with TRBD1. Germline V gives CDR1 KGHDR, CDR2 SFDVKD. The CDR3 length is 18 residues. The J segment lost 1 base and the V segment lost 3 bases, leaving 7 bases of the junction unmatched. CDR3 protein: CATSDRPGQGVNTGELFF. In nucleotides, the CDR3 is TGTGCCACCAGTGATCGACCCGGACAGGGGGTGAACACCGGGGAGCTGTTTTTT.

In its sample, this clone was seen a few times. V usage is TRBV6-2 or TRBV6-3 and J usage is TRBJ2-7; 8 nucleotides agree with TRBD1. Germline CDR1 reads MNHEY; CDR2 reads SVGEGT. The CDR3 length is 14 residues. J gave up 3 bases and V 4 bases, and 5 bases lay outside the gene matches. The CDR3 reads CASSLRDRSYEQYF. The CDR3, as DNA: TGTGCCAGCAGTTTGCGGGACAGGAGCTACGAGCAGTACTTC.

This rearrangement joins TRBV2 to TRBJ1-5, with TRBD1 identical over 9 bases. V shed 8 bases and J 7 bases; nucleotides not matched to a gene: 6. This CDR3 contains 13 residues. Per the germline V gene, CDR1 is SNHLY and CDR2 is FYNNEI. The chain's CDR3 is CASSRTGEQPQHF. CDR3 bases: TGTGCCAGCTCTAGGACAGGGGAACAGCCCCAGCATTTT.

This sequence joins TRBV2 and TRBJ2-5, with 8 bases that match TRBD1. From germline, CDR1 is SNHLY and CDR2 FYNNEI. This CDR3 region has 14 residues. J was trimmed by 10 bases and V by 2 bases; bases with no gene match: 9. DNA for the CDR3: TGTGCCAGCAGTGAATCTTTGGCAGGGGGCGTCCAGTACTTC. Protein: CASSESLAGGVQYF. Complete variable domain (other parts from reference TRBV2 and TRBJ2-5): EPEVTQTPSHQVTQMGQEVILRCVPISNHLYFYWYRQILGQKVEFLVSFYNNEISEKSEIFDDQFSVERPDGSNFTLKIRSTKLEDSAMYFCASSESLAGGVQYFGPGTRLLVL.

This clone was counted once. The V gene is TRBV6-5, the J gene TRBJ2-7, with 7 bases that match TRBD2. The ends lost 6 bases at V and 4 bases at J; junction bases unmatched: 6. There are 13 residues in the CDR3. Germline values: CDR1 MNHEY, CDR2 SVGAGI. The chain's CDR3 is CASRTGGGYEQYF. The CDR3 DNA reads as TGTGCCAGCAGAACTGGGGGGGGTTACGAGCAGTACTTC.

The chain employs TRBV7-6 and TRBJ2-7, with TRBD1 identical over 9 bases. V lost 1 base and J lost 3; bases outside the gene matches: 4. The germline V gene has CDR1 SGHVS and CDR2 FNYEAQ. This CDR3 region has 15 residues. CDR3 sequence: CASSLGTGQGYEQYF. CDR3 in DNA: TGTGCCAGCAGCTTAGGAACGGGACAGGGCTACGAGCAGTACTTC.

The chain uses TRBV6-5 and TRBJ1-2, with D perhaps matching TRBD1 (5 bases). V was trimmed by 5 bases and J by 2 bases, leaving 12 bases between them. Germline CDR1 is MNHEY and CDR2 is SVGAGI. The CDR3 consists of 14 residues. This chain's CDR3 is CASSPLGGNYGYTF. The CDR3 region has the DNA TGTGCCAGCAGTCCCCTCGGGGGGAACTATGGCTACACCTTC.

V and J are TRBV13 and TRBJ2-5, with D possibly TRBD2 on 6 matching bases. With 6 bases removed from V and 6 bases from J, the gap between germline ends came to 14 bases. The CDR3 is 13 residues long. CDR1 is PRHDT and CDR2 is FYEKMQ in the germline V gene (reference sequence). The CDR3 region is CASSGSEGKTQYF. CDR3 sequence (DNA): TGTGCCAGCAGTGGGTCGGAGGGTAAGACCCAGTACTTC.

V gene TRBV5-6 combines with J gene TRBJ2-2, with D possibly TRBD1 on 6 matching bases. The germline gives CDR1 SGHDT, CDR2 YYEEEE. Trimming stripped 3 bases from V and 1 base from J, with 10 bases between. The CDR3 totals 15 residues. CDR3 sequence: CASSSQGLNTGELFF. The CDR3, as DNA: TGTGCCAGCAGCTCCCAGGGGTTGAACACCGGGGAGCTGTTTTTT.

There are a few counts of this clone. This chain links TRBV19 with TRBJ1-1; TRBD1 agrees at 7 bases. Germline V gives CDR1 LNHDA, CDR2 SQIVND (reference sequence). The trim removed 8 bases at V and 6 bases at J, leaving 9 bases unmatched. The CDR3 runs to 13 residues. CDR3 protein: CASSGRGLAEAFF. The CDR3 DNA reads TGTGCCAGTTCGGGAAGGGGGCTGGCTGAAGCTTTCTTT. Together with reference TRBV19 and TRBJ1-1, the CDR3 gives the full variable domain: DGGITQSPKYLFRKEGQNVTLSCEQNLNHDAMYWYRQDPGQGLRLIYYSQIVNDFQKGDIAEGYSVSREKKESFPLTVTSAQKNPTAFYLCASSGRGLAEAFFGQGTRLTVV.

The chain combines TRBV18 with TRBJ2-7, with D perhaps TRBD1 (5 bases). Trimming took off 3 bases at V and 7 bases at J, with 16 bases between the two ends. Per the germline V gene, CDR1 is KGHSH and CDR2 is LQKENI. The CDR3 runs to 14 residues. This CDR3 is CASSPDSPSREQYF. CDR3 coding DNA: TGTGCCAGCTCACCTGACAGCCCTTCTCGGGAGCAGTACTTC.

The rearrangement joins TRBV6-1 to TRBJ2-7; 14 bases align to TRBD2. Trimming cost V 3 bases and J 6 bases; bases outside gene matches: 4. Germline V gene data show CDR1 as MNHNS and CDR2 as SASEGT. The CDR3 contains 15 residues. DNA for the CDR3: TGTGCCAGCAGTGACGGGACTAGCGGGGGCCTCGAGCAGTACTTC. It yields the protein CASSDGTSGGLEQYF.